A single sample is the source of the 25 T cell receptor beta chains below, sequenced in a study of spatial heterogeneity in lung cancer. Study outcomes and limitations: Mutation counts in tumors were tracked by counts of expanded intratumoral alpha and beta TCRs.

The antigens of these receptors remain unknown. TCRdb re-called the 5' RACE reads through MiXCR, storing one row per CDR3 protein. The data hold 13,000 or so distinct CDR3 sequences, with less than 4.5% observed a single time. Time point described: sample taken at primary tumor resection. Sequencing was performed on lung tumor tissue, taken at surgery. The receptors were gathered from a male donor with early-stage non-small cell lung cancer.

This clonotype was found many times. The rearrangement joins TRBV5-5 to TRBJ2-2; the D is unclear. V lost 1 base and J lost 1, with 8 bases in between. CDR3 length equals 15 residues. The V gene's germline CDR1 is SGHKS and CDR2 YYEKEE (reference sequence). The CDR3 reads CASSLSTMNTGELFF. The CDR3 coding sequence is TGTGCCAGCAGCTTGTCGACCATGAACACCGGGGAGCTGTTTTTT. Using reference TRBV5-5 and TRBJ2-2 for the parts outside the CDR3, the full variable domain is DAGVTQSPTHLIKTRGQQVTLRCSPISGHKSVSWYQQVLGQGPQFIFQYYEKEERGRGNFPDRFSARQFPNYSSELNVNALLLGDSALYLCASSLSTMNTGELFFGEGSRLTVL.

In its sample, this clonotype ranks as medium-sized. The CDR3 loop reads CASSMGGGVSNQPQHF. Here the CDR3 DNA reads TGTGCCAGTAGTATGGGCGGGGGAGTAAGCAATCAGCCCCAGCATTTT. The chain has TRBV19 and TRBJ1-5; a weak D match, TRBD1 (5 bases). The ends were cut back, 3 bases at V and 1 base at J, with 13 bases in the middle. CDR3 size: 16 residues. Germline V gene lookup returns CDR1 LNHDA and CDR2 SQIVND (reference sequence).

This clonotype was seen ten or more times. The J gene is TRBJ2-3, the V gene TRBV30; 7 bases line up with TRBD1. Per the germline V gene, CDR1 is GTSNPN and CDR2 is SVGIG (reference sequence). The CDR3 contains 14 residues. The junction had 7 bases not matched to a gene; V was cut back by 5 bases and J by 2 bases. In nucleotides, the CDR3 is TGTGCCTGGCTAACGACAGGGAACACAGATACGCAGTATTTT. Its protein product is CAWLTTGNTDTQYF.

This clonotype ranks as medium-sized. J is TRBJ1-1 and V is TRBV27; no reliable D call. V dropped 3 bases and J dropped 1 base, with 6 bases sitting between them. CDR3 length equals 13 residues. The germline gives CDR1 MNHEY, CDR2 SMNVEV (reference sequence). CDR3 region: CASSFLRNTEAFF. CDR3 coding DNA: TGTGCCAGCAGTTTTTTGCGGAACACTGAAGCTTTCTTT.

This clonotype was detected ten times or more. J is TRBJ2-2 and V is TRBV7-3; 9 bases map to TRBD2. Looked up from germline, CDR1 is SGHTA and CDR2 is FQGTGA. The CDR3 spans 18 residues. The junction had 13 bases not matched to a gene; V was cut back by 2 bases and J by 6 bases. The CDR3 region has the DNA TGTGCCAGCAGCTTAGGGGCTACGACTAGCGGTGGGCCCGGGGAGCTGTTTTTT. It codes for CASSLGATTSGGPGELFF.

The sample holds a few counts of this clonotype. The chain recombines TRBV7-2 with TRBJ1-3; 8 bases agree with TRBD1. Per the germline V gene, CDR1 is SGHTA and CDR2 is FQGNSA. This CDR3 spans 15 amino acids. With V trimmed by 5 bases and J by 2 bases, 5 bases remained unmatched. For the CDR3, the DNA is TGTGCCAGCAGCCGCACAGGGGGTCCTGGAAACACCATATATTTT. Protein sequence: CASSRTGGPGNTIYF.

This clonotype was recorded many times. The CDR3 sequence is CASNLQGVKNIQYF. The CDR3 DNA follows: TGTGCCAGCAACCTACAGGGGGTAAAAAACATTCAGTACTTC. The chain has TRBV5-6 and TRBJ2-4; 8 bases align to TRBD1. Germline CDR1 is SGHDT and CDR2 is YYEEEE. The CDR3 has 14 amino acids. V was clipped by 6 bases and J by 4 bases; unmatched bases: 6. Supplemented by reference TRBV5-6 and TRBJ2-4, the full variable domain reads DAGVTQSPTHLIKTRGQQVTLRCSPKSGHDTVSWYQQALGQGPQFIFQYYEEEERQRGNFPDRFSGHQFPNYSSELNVNALLLGDSALYLCASNLQGVKNIQYFGAGTRLSVL.

Ten or more counts support this clonotype. The rearrangement uses TRBV5-1 and TRBJ1-1; D is possibly TRBD1 (5 bases). The germline CDR1 and CDR2 sequences are SGHRS and YFSETQ. The CDR3 is 15 amino acids. With 0 bases removed from V and 6 bases from J, the gap between germline ends came to 15 bases. CDR3 protein: CASSLGNWGKAEAFF. DNA for the CDR3: TGCGCCAGCAGCTTGGGGAACTGGGGGAAGGCTGAAGCTTTCTTT.

By share of the sample, this clonotype is medium-sized (0.01 to 0.1%). The chain couples TRBV3-1 to TRBJ2-2; weak D call: TRBD1 (5 bases). Trimming pared 4 bases from V and 6 bases from J, leaving 12 bases between. The CDR3 contains 14 residues. The germline V gene encodes CDR1 LGHDT and CDR2 YNNKEL (reference sequence). CDR3 in DNA: TGTGCCAGCAGCCGATCGTGGGGCCCCGGGGAGCTGTTTTTT. This sequence encodes CASSRSWGPGELFF.

This clonotype came up many times. The chain has TRBV28 and TRBJ2-7; the match to TRBD1 covers 8 bases. Germline loops: CDR1 MDHEN, CDR2 SYDVKM. The ends lost 6 bases at V and 5 bases at J; junction bases unmatched: 18. This CDR3 comprises 17 residues. CDR3 bases: TGTGCCAGCAGCACCCGCACGGCAGGGGGCTATGTGAACGAGCAGTACTTC. Protein: CASSTRTAGGYVNEQYF. Full variable domain (remainder filled in from reference TRBV28 and TRBJ2-7): DVKVTQSSRYLVKRTGEKVFLECVQDMDHENMFWYRQDPGLGLRLIYFSYDVKMKEKGDIPEGYSVSREKKERFSLILESASTNQTSMYLCASSTRTAGGYVNEQYFGPGTRLTVT.

This clonotype rates as medium-sized (0.01 to 0.1%). V gene TRBV10-1 combines with J gene TRBJ2-1, with TRBD2 matching over 7 bases. This CDR3 has 12 residues. Germline values: CDR1 WNHNN, CDR2 SYGVQD (reference sequence). Trimming at V came to 3 bases and at J to 15 bases, leaving 8 bases not matched to a gene. The CDR3 here is CASSETGAGLFF. CDR3 nucleotide sequence: TGCGCCAGCAGTGAAACGGGAGCGGGGCTGTTCTTC.

By share, this clonotype counts as medium-sized (0.01 to 0.1%). V and J are TRBV5-1 and TRBJ2-5; D uncertain. Looked up from germline, CDR1 is SGHRS and CDR2 is YFSETQ. V was clipped by 2 bases and J by 2 bases, with 16 bases between them. This CDR3 region has 16 residues. CDR3 sequence reads: CASSFRRSDPQETQYF. In DNA form, the CDR3 reads TGCGCCAGCAGCTTTCGAAGGTCCGACCCACAAGAGACCCAGTACTTC.

In this sample, this clonotype turned up many times. CDR3 in DNA: TGTGCTAGTTATACGGGATGGTCCTACAATGAGCAGTTCTTC. Translating gives CASYTGWSYNEQFF. This sequence joins TRBV12-5 and TRBJ2-1, with D possibly TRBD2 on 5 matching bases. With 8 bases removed from V and 1 base from J, the gap between germline ends came to 12 bases. Germline-derived CDR1 and CDR2 are LGHNT and FRNRAP. The CDR3 has 14 residues.

Comments on this clonotype: A much larger clonotype is one base distant, so this may be a read error. The genes are TRBV6-5 and TRBJ2-2; D may be TRBD1 or TRBD2 (5 bases each). From germline, CDR1 is MNHEY and CDR2 SVGAGI. The CDR3 runs to 14 residues. The CDR3 protein is CASRPGARTGELLF. The CDR3 coding sequence is TGTGCCAGCAGACCCGGGGCGAGGACCGGGGAGCTGCTTTTT.

The sample holds many counts of this clonotype. The chain couples TRBV27 to TRBJ2-5; 7 bases line up with TRBD1. Per the germline V gene, CDR1 is MNHEY and CDR2 is SMNVEV (reference sequence). Unmatched junction bases numbered 12, after V lost 4 bases and J lost 4 bases. The CDR3 loop spans 16 amino acids. CDR3 sequence reads: CASSSITTGQGETQYF. The CDR3 bases are TGTGCCAGCAGTTCAATTACGACAGGGCAAGGAGAGACCCAGTACTTC.

Sample share makes this clonotype medium-sized (0.01 to 0.1%). The J gene is TRBJ1-5, the V gene TRBV20-1; 7 bases are shared with TRBD1. Germline V gene sequence: CDR1 DFQATT, CDR2 SNEGSKA (reference sequence). V dropped 0 bases and J dropped 5; count of bases not matched to a gene: 1. The CDR3 consists of 13 residues. DNA for the CDR3: TGCAGTGCTAGAGATCAGGGGGATCAGCCCCAGCATTTT. Its protein is CSARDQGDQPQHF.

This clonotype was counted at least ten times. The rearrangement uses TRBV20-1 and TRBJ2-2; 7 positions agree with TRBD2. Germline values: CDR1 DFQATT, CDR2 SNEGSKA (reference sequence). Unmatched junction bases numbered 11, after V lost 2 bases and J lost 11 bases. This CDR3 contains 14 residues. The CDR3 here is CSARTAGVSSELFF. Here the CDR3 DNA reads TGCAGTGCTAGAACTGCGGGGGTGTCTTCTGAGCTGTTTTTT.

As concerns this clonotype: This could be a read error, since a much larger clone is one nucleotide away. The chain combines TRBV27 with TRBJ1-2; TRBD1 matches at 10 bases. The CDR3 is 14 residues long. CDR1 is MNHEY and CDR2 is SMNVEV in the germline V gene (reference sequence). The CDR3 spells CACSSLTGGDGYTF. The CDR3 region has the DNA TGTGCCTGCAGTTCTCTGACAGGGGGCGATGGCTACACCTTC.

At least ten counts were recorded for this clonotype. DNA for the CDR3: TGTGCCACGGGGACAGCTAGCACAGATACGCAGTATTTT. Translated: CATGTASTDTQYF. The chain links TRBV10-3 to TRBJ2-3, with TRBD1 matching over 7 bases. Germline lookup yields CDR1 ENHRY and CDR2 SYGVKD. This CDR3 has 13 residues. After removal of 10 bases from V and 0 bases from J, the junction contained 4 bases not matched to a gene.

Only a few counts were recorded for this clonotype. This chain links TRBV20-1 with TRBJ2-7; 9 bases are a match to TRBD1. Germline V lookup: CDR1 DFQATT, CDR2 SNEGSKA (reference sequence). The J segment lost 9 bases and the V segment lost 1 base, leaving 13 bases of the junction unmatched. This CDR3 contains 15 residues. The chain's CDR3 is CSARATDRGGSGQYV. The CDR3 region has the DNA TGCAGTGCTAGAGCCACCGACAGGGGGGGCTCGGGGCAGTACGTC.

This clonotype was seen at least ten times. This chain connects TRBV9 to TRBJ1-4; 9 bases align to TRBD1. Germline V gene data show CDR1 as SGDLS and CDR2 as YYNGEE. This CDR3 is 15 amino acids long. The V and J ends lost 3 bases and 6 bases, in that order; junction bases with no gene match: 6. The CDR3 coding sequence is TGTGCCAGCAGCGATGGGACAGGGAGGCATGAAAAACTGTTTTTT. Protein product: CASSDGTGRHEKLFF.

The table lists this clonotype with many counts. V usage is TRBV15 and J usage is TRBJ1-6; 7 positions agree with TRBD1. V lost 5 bases, J lost 4 bases, and 11 bases stayed unmatched. The CDR3 runs 17 residues. CDR1 is LNHNV, CDR2 YYDKDF, per germline (reference sequence). The CDR3 protein is CATSRGGDRGYNSPLHF. The CDR3 DNA follows: TGTGCCACCAGCCGAGGAGGGGACAGAGGGTATAATTCACCCCTCCACTTT.

This clonotype is categorized as medium-sized. The J gene is TRBJ1-2, the V gene TRBV4-1; no reliable D call. V lost 3 bases, J lost 2 bases, and 13 bases lay in between. The CDR3 has 15 residues. Germline assignment: CDR1 MGHRA and CDR2 YSYEKL. CDR3 nucleotide sequence: TGCGCCAGCAGCCACTCCCAACACTTAAACTATGGCTACACCTTC. This gives the protein CASSHSQHLNYGYTF.

This clonotype has at least ten counts. The chain carries TRBV5-1 and TRBJ2-1; D perhaps matches TRBD2 (6 bases). CDR3 length equals 15 residues. Germline V gene lookup returns CDR1 SGHRS and CDR2 YFSETQ. Between the trimmed V and J ends, which lost 2 bases and 2 bases, there was a span of 11 bases. CDR3 loop: CASSFRDLTYNEQFF. CDR3 sequence (DNA): TGCGCCAGCAGCTTCCGGGACTTAACCTACAATGAGCAGTTCTTC.

In its sample, this clonotype was seen many times. V is TRBV6-2 or TRBV6-3 and J is TRBJ2-3; 8 nucleotides agree with TRBD2. This CDR3 spans 14 amino acids. Germline V CDR1 and CDR2: MNHEY, SVGEGT. Germline trimming cut 7 bases from V and 5 bases from J; bases unmatched to any gene: 8. The CDR3 DNA reads TGTGCCAGCACCGGGACTAGACGAGTAGATACGCAGTATTTT. Translated: CASTGTRRVDTQYF.